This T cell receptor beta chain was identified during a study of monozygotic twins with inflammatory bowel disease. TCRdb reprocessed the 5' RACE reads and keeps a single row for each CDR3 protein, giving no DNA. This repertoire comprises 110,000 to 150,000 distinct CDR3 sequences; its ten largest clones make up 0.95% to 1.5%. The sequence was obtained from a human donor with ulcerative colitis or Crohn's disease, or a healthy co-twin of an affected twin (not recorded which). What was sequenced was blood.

The chain's CDR3 is CASSLTRYPSSEAFF. The chain couples TRBV7-3 to TRBJ1-1. The CDR3 runs 15 residues. Germline V gives CDR1 SGHTA, CDR2 FQGTGA.